This T cell receptor (beta chain) appears in the sequencing data of a study of neurological immune-mediated disorders. Synthesis of cDNA was carried out by template-switch 5'RACE. The reaction used 10-nucleotide random UMIs. TCRdb re-called the 5' RACE reads through MiXCR, storing one row per CDR3 protein. The sample carries 35,000 to 40,000 distinct CDR3 sequences, under 14% recorded once. This clonotype occurred many times. Its target is not known. Libraries from sorted cells used about a million T cells (CD4+ or CD8+). Points from the study as a whole: Sharing of CDR3 amino acid sequences among expanded clones across subjects was absent, suggesting private repertoires in all groups. HTLV-1-associated myelopathy had the most TCR clonal expansion, and multiple sclerosis had the least, less than healthy controls.

Sequenced input: CD4+ T cells from blood. This receptor was obtained from a woman in her 30s with HTLV-1-associated myelopathy (HAM/TSP).

CDR3 residues: CASSSGAVQNEKLFF. CDR3 in DNA: TGTGCCAGCAGCTCAGGGGCGGTGCAAAATGAAAAACTGTTTTTT. The J gene is TRBJ1-4, the V gene TRBV7-9; weak D call: TRBD1 (6 bases). CDR1 SEHNR and CDR2 FQNEAQ come from the germline V gene (reference sequence). This CDR3 has 15 residues. With 4 bases removed from V and 5 bases from J, the gap between germline ends came to 14 bases.